A selection of T cell receptor beta chains follows, all from one sample in a study of immune evolution from preneoplasia to lung adenocarcinoma. Clones were sequenced by immunoSEQ multiplex PCR, and TCRdb holds only the in-frame ones, with some missing. The sample contains 5,800 or so clones, less than 85% of which appear only once. Sequencing was performed on FFPE minimally invasive lung adenocarcinoma tissue. The receptors were sampled from a person aged 70 to 80 with lung adenocarcinoma. The CDR3 runs from the conserved cysteine through the conserved F or W. The D gene is left open where the match is weak. Clone size is not always given. Where it is, it says once, few, many or a class for expanded clones.

d_call clone_size j_call v_call cdr3_nt cdr3_aa
- few TRBJ2-5 TRBV6-4 TGTGCCAGCAGTGACTCGAGTGACAGGCGGAACCAAGAGACCCAGTACTTC CASSDSSDRRNQETQYF
TRBD1 once TRBJ2-1 TRBV19 TGTGCCAGTAGTATAGCCGGGACAGGCTCCTACAATGAGCAGTTCTTC CASSIAGTGSYNEQFF
- - TRBJ2-1 TRBV15 TGTGCCACCAGGGGTTGGGGAAACAATGAGCAGTTCTTC CATRGWGNNEQFF
- once TRBJ1-1 TRBV29-1 TGCAGCGTTGAGGCCCGGCTCAACACTGAAGCTTTCTTT CSVEARLNTEAFF
- once TRBJ1-3 TRBV7-6 TGTGCCAGCAGCTTAGTCGGGGGGAGCTCTGGAAACACCATATATTTT CASSLVGGSSGNTIYF
TRBD1 - TRBJ2-1 TRBV6-1 TGTGCCAGCAGTGAGACCGGGACAGGGTTCGATGAGCAGTTCTTC CASSETGTGFDEQFF
- - TRBJ1-2 TRBV2 TGTGCCAGCAGCGTCAGGGAATCGGTGAATGGCTACACCTTC CASSVRESVNGYTF
- - TRBJ1-4 TRBV30 TGTGCCGGCGGCCTTAATGAAAAACTGTTTTTT CAGGLNEKLFF
- once TRBJ2-3 TRBV5-4 TGTGCCAGCAGCTTGGGCAGCGGGAGCACAGATACGCAGTATTTT CASSLGSGSTDTQYF
- - TRBJ2-3 TRBV7-2 TGTGCCAGCAGCCCCGGGGTTTGGGATACGCAGTATTTT CASSPGVWDTQYF
TRBD1 once TRBJ2-2 TRBV5-4 TGTGCCAGCAGCTTGGACAGGGGGGTCTCTGCCGGGGAGCTGGTTTTT CASSLDRGVSAGELVF
- - TRBJ2-2 TRBV19 TGTGCCAGTAGTCCCCCTGGTTACCGGGAGCTGTTTTTT CASSPPGYRELFF
TRBD2 few TRBJ2-1 TRBV29-1 TGCAGCGCTGACCCAGCGGGGGGATCATACAATGAGCAGTTCTTC CSADPAGGSYNEQFF
- - TRBJ1-1 TRBV7-3 TGTGCCAGCAGCTTAAACTCCATGAACACTGAAGCTTTCTTT CASSLNSMNTEAFF
TRBD1 - TRBJ1-4 TRBV2 TGTGCCAGCGGGAGGGACAGGGCTACTGAAAAACTGTTTTTT CASGRDRATEKLFF
- - TRBJ2-1 TRBV29-1 TGCAGCGTCCCCGGGAGCAGCTCCTACAATGAGCAGTTCTTC CSVPGSSSYNEQFF
- - TRBJ2-7 TRBV4-3 TGCGCCAGCAGCCATTCCGGATTTGGCTACGAGCAGTACTTC CASSHSGFGYEQYF
TRBD1 - TRBJ2-4 TRBV7-6 TGTGCCAGCAGCCGGTCAGGGGGCGCTTTGGGCATTCAGTACTTC CASSRSGGALGIQYF